These 9 T cell receptor beta chains originate from one sample sequenced in a study of spatial heterogeneity in lung cancer. Findings and limits, study-wide: Tumors with more nonsynonymous mutations had more expanded intratumoral alpha and beta TCRs.

One entry per CDR3 protein results from TCRdb running MiXCR on the 5' RACE reads. The profile covers about 10,000 distinct CDR3 sequences, with around half appearing a single time and around 26% taken by the ten largest. Time point given: sample taken at primary tumor resection. Their antigens remain unidentified. The material was lung tumor tissue, obtained at surgery. Receptors originate from a female donor with early-stage non-small cell lung cancer.

This chain links TRBV5-6 with TRBJ2-5; a possible D gene is TRBD1 (6 bases). In germline, CDR1 is SGHDT, CDR2 YYEEEE. CDR3 length equals 13 residues. Trimming removed 4 bases at V and 4 bases at J, with 11 bases between. The CDR3 protein is CASSADRSETQYF. CDR3 DNA sequence: TGTGCCAGCAGCGCTGACAGGTCAGAGACCCAGTACTTC.

The chain couples TRBV28 to TRBJ1-2; 8 bases map to TRBD1. The V gene end was trimmed by 7 bases and the J gene end by 7 bases; junction bases not matched to a gene: 8. Germline CDR1 MDHEN, CDR2 SYDVKM. This CDR3 comprises 13 residues. The CDR3 nucleotides are TGTGCCAGCAAGGCCAGGGGGCAAGGTGGCTACACCTTC. This translates into CASKARGQGGYTF.

By its share, this clonotype is medium-sized. This chain joins TRBV20-1 and TRBJ2-7; 8 bases are a match to TRBD1. V lost 5 bases and J lost 4; bases outside the gene matches: 10. Germline CDR1 reads DFQATT; CDR2 reads SNEGSKA (reference sequence). There are 14 residues in the CDR3. The CDR3 reads CSAFPGQAPYEQYF. CDR3 sequence (DNA): TGCAGTGCTTTTCCGGGACAGGCCCCTTACGAGCAGTACTTC.

The chain uses TRBV11-1 and TRBJ2-2; no definite D call. This CDR3 is 13 amino acids long. From germline, CDR1 is SGHAT and CDR2 FQDESV (reference sequence). Trimming pared 7 bases from V and 4 bases from J, leaving 10 bases between. The CDR3 loop reads CASTQVVTGELFF. The CDR3, as DNA: TGTGCCAGCACCCAGGTTGTCACCGGGGAGCTGTTTTTT.

The V gene is TRBV7-9, the J gene TRBJ2-3; D gene ambiguous. Per germline, CDR1 SEHNR and CDR2 FQNEAQ (reference sequence). This CDR3 is built from 14 residues. V was trimmed by 1 base and J by 5 bases, leaving 10 bases between them. The DNA of the CDR3 is TGTGCCAGCAGCTTAGGACAACGAGGAGATACGCAGTATTTT. Its translation is CASSLGQRGDTQYF.

The V and J genes are TRBV4-3 and TRBJ1-6; no clear D gene. CDR1 LGHNA and CDR2 YSLEER come from the germline V gene. This CDR3 spans 14 amino acids. Between the trimmed V and J ends, which lost 0 bases and 3 bases, there was a span of 3 bases. In nucleotides, the CDR3 is TGCGCCAGCAGCCAAGATGGCTATAATTCACCCCTCCACTTT. Translation gives CASSQDGYNSPLHF.

By share, this clonotype ranks as medium-sized. The gene calls are TRBV3-1 and TRBJ2-7, with D unresolved. The CDR3 loop spans 13 amino acids. Trimming cost V 2 bases and J 6 bases, with 11 bases left between them. Germline values: CDR1 LGHDT, CDR2 YNNKEL (reference sequence). DNA of the CDR3: TGTGCCAGCAGCCAATCCTACTCAGGCGAGCAGTACTTC. Protein sequence: CASSQSYSGEQYF.

This clonotype was picked up one time. The CDR3 is CASSLLGQGVAKNIQYF. CDR3 DNA sequence: TGTGCCAGCAGCTTGTTAGGACAGGGGGTGGCCAAAAACATTCAGTACTTC. The chain links TRBV5-4 to TRBJ2-4, with 10 bases aligning to TRBD1. CDR3 length: 17 residues. V lost 1 base, J lost 1 base, and 5 bases stayed unmatched. The germline V gene encodes CDR1 SGHNT and CDR2 YYREEE (reference sequence). Combining the CDR3 with reference TRBV5-4 and TRBJ2-4 gives the whole variable domain ETGVTQSPTHLIKTRGQQVTLRCSSQSGHNTVSWYQQALGQGPQFIFQYYREEENGRGNFPPRFSGLQFPNYSSELNVNALELDDSALYLCASSLLGQGVAKNIQYFGAGTRLSVL.

Within the sample, this clonotype is large. The chain links TRBV5-4 to TRBJ1-2; a weak D match, TRBD1 (6 bases). The CDR3 spans 16 residues. Germline loops: CDR1 SGHNT, CDR2 YYREEE (reference sequence). V lost 2 bases, J lost 0 bases, and 14 bases lay in between. The CDR3 protein is CASSFGGRTANYGYTF. CDR3 bases: TGTGCCAGCAGCTTTGGGGGTAGGACAGCTAACTATGGCTACACCTTC.